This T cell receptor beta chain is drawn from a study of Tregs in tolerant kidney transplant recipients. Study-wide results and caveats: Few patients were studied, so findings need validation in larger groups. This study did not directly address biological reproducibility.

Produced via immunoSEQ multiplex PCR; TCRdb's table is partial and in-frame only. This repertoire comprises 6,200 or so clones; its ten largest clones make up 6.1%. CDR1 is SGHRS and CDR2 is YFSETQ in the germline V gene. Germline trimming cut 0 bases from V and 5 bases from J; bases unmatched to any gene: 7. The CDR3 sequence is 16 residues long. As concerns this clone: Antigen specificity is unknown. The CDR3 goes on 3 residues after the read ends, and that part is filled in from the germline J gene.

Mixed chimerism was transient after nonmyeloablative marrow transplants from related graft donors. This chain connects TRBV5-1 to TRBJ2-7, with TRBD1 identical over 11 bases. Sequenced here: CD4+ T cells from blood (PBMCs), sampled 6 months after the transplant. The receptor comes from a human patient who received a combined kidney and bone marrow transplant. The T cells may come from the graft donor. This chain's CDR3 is CASSLGVGQGANEQYF. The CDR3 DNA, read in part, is TGCGCCAGCAGCTTGGGGGTCGGACAGGGGGCAAACGAG.